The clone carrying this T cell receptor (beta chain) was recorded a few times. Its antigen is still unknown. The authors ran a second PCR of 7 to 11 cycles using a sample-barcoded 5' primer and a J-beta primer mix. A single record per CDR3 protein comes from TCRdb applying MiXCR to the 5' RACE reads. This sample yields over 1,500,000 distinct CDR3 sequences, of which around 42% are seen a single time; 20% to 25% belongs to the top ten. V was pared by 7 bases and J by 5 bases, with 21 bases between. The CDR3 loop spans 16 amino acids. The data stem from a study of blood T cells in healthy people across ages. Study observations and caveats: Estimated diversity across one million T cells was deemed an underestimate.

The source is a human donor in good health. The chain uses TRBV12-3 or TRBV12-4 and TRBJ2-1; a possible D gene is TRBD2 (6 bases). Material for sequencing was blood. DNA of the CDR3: TGTGCCAGCACCATCCTTAAGGAGGGTGTCAACAATGAGCAGTTCTTC. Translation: CASTILKEGVNNEQFF.